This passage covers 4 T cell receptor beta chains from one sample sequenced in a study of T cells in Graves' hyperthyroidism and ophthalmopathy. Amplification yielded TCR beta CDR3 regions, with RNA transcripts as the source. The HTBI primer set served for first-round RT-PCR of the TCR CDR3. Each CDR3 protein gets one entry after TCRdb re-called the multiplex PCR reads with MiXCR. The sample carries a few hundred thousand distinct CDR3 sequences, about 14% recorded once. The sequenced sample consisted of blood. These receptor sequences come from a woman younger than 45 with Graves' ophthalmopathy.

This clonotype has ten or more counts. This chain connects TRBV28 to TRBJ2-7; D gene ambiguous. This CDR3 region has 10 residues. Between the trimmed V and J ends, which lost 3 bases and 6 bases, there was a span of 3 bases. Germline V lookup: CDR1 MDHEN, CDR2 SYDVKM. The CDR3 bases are TGTGCCAGCAGTTTCGTCGAGCAGTACTTC. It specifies CASSFVEQYF. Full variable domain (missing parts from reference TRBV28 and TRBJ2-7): DVKVTQSSRYLVKRTGEKVFLECVQDMDHENMFWYRQDPGLGLRLIYFSYDVKMKEKGDIPEGYSVSREKKERFSLILESASTNQTSMYLCASSFVEQYFGPGTRLTVT.

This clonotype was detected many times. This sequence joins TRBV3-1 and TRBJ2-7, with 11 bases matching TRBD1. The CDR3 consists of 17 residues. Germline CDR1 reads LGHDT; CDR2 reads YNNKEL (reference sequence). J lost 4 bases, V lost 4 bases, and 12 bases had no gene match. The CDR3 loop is CASSREIGTGGQYEQYF. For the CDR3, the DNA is TGTGCCAGCAGCCGAGAAATTGGGACAGGGGGACAGTACGAGCAGTACTTC.

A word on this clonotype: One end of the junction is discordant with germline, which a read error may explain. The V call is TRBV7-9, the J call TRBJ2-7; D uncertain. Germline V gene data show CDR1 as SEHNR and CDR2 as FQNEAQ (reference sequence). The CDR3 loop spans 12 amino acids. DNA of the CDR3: TGTGCCAGCAGCTTAGGCTCCCACGAGCAGTACTTC. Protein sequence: CASSLGSHEQYF.

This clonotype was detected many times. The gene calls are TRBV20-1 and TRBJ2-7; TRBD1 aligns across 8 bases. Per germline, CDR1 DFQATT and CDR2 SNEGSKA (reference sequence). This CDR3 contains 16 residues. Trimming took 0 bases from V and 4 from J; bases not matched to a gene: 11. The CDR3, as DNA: TGCAGTGCTAGAGATTCTCCCGGGACAGGATTTTACGAGCAGTACTTC. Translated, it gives CSARDSPGTGFYEQYF.